This passage covers 23 T cell receptor beta chains from one sample sequenced in a study of CD8+CD57+ T cells in acquired aplastic anemia. Only patients with CD8+CD57+ cell expansion on flow cytometry were chosen for sequencing. The TCR beta profiling, which covered VDJ combination and CDR3 sequence, was carried out using genomic DNA as the template. TCRdb reprocessed the reads with MiXCR, giving one entry per CDR3 protein. This table has some 200,000 distinct CDR3 sequences, around 45% appearing once. Material for sequencing was sorted CD4+, CD8+, or CD8+CD57+ T cells (not recorded which) from PBMCs. Receptors were obtained from a human donor with aplastic anemia.

This clonotype was seen a few times. The chain joins TRBV10-3 to TRBJ1-3, with a weak D call TRBD1 (6 bases). The CDR3 runs to 14 residues. CDR1 and CDR2 from the germline V gene are ENHRY and SYGVKD. Trimming cost V 6 bases and J 4 bases, with 13 bases left between them. The CDR3: CAISEGVQGNTIYF. The CDR3 nucleotides are TGTGCCATCAGCGAGGGGGTTCAAGGAAACACCATATATTTT.

This chain connects TRBV7-2 to TRBJ2-5; 10 positions agree with TRBD1. The V gene's germline CDR1 is SGHTA and CDR2 FQGNSA. The V segment lost 5 bases and the J segment 4 bases; nucleotides outside the gene matches: 4. The length of the CDR3 is 14 residues. The CDR3, as DNA: TGTGCCAGCAGCAGTGACAGGGGGCGAGAGACCCAGTACTTC. As protein: CASSSDRGRETQYF.

The gene calls are TRBV24-1 and TRBJ1-2; 9 nucleotides agree with TRBD1. Per the germline V gene, CDR1 is KGHDR and CDR2 is SFDVKD. With 1 base clipped from V and 8 bases from J, the junction kept 7 bases outside the gene matches. This CDR3 is built from 15 residues. The DNA of the CDR3 is TGTGCCACCAGTGATTTCCCGGGACAGGGCCGCGGCTACACCTTC. It is translated as CATSDFPGQGRGYTF.

In its sample, this clonotype was seen many times. The chain carries TRBV7-3 and TRBJ2-7, with a possible D match to TRBD2 (5 bases). The CDR3 extends over 11 amino acids. CDR1 and CDR2 (germline): SGHTA, FQGTGA. With 2 bases removed from V and 8 bases from J, the gap between germline ends came to 7 bases. The CDR3 nucleotides are TGTGCCAGCAGCTTAGGAGGAAAGCAGTACTTC. This encodes CASSLGGKQYF.

This chain connects TRBV19 to TRBJ1-1; 8 bases match TRBD1. Germline V gives CDR1 LNHDA, CDR2 SQIVND (reference sequence). The V gene end was trimmed by 7 bases and the J gene end by 12 bases; junction bases not matched to a gene: 7. The CDR3 totals 11 residues. CDR3 protein: CASTRQGMSFF. Here the CDR3 DNA reads TGTGCCAGTACCCGACAGGGGATGTCTTTCTTT.

This clonotype was picked up many times. The chain uses TRBV20-1 and TRBJ1-4; D is uncertain. Germline CDR1 is DFQATT and CDR2 is SNEGSKA (reference sequence). V was clipped by 5 bases and J by 4 bases, with 8 bases between them. CDR3 length: 12 residues. The CDR3 DNA reads as TGCAGTGCTCTCCAGAATAATGAAAAACTGTTTTTT. Protein product: CSALQNNEKLFF.

This clonotype has at least ten counts. The chain recombines TRBV7-9 with TRBJ2-3; D may be TRBD2 (7 bases). CDR3 length equals 16 residues. Trimming shortened V by 4 bases and J by 3 bases, and 17 bases separated the two germline ends. The germline V gene encodes CDR1 SEHNR and CDR2 FQNEAQ (reference sequence). This CDR3 is CASSSRPGEGTDTQYF. Written as DNA, the CDR3 is TGTGCCAGCAGCTCCCGGCCAGGGGAGGGTACAGATACGCAGTATTTT.

This clonotype was counted ten times or more. CDR3 DNA sequence: TGTGCCAGCGCGTCGGGACAGGTGCCTTACTCTGGAAACACCATATATTTT. Residues: CASASGQVPYSGNTIYF. The chain recombines TRBV12-3 or TRBV12-4 with TRBJ1-3; 8 bases match TRBD1. Trimming cost V 8 bases and J 0 bases; bases outside gene matches: 12. The CDR3 contains 17 residues.

The V and J genes are TRBV24-1 and TRBJ1-2, with D possibly matching TRBD1 (5 bases). V was pared by 10 bases and J by 8 bases, with 28 bases between. The CDR3 totals 16 residues. Per germline, CDR1 KGHDR and CDR2 SFDVKD. The CDR3 DNA sequence: TGTGCCACTCCCGTGATTTGGCCAGGGACTAGCGGGGGCTACACCTTC. This codes for CATPVIWPGTSGGYTF.

The chain uses TRBV24-1 and TRBJ2-3; D is unresolved. The CDR3 is 12 amino acids. Deletions cut 3 bases from V and 4 bases from J, with 4 bases between. CDR1 is KGHDR and CDR2 is SFDVKD in the germline V gene. The CDR3 protein is CATSDGADTQYF. The CDR3 nucleotides are TGTGCCACCAGTGATGGGGCAGATACGCAGTATTTT.

The sample holds one count of this clonotype. The chain uses TRBV20-1 and TRBJ1-1; a possible D gene is TRBD1 (5 bases). The CDR3 runs to 15 residues. CDR1 is DFQATT, CDR2 SNEGSKA, per germline (reference sequence). The germline V and J ends were trimmed by 3 bases and 3 bases, with 17 bases remaining between them. The DNA of the CDR3 is TGCAGTGCTAGCGGGGGGTCCGTATTAGACACTGAAGCTTTCTTT. Residues: CSASGGSVLDTEAFF.

This clonotype was seen ten or more times. The V and J genes are TRBV12-3 or TRBV12-4 and TRBJ2-7; possible D gene TRBD1, 6 bases. Deletions cut 8 bases from V and 3 bases from J, with 11 bases between. The CDR3 is made up of 12 amino acids. This CDR3 is CASAKQGYEQYF. In DNA, the CDR3 is TGTGCCAGCGCGAAACAGGGCTACGAGCAGTACTTC.

In the case of this clonotype: A single base separates this from a much larger clone, so it may be a read error. The rearrangement joins TRBV21-1 to TRBJ2-1; TRBD2 is the table's D call, not checked against the DNA. TRBV21-1 is shown as a pseudogene. The CDR3 is made up of 19 amino acids. CDR3 DNA: TGTGCCAGCAGCACACGACAGGGAGGAAGCAGCGGGAGCTACAATGAGCAGCTCTTC. This encodes CASSTRQGGSSGSYNEQLF.

The count of this clonotype is one. The V call is TRBV29-1, the J call TRBJ2-1; D is perhaps TRBD1 (5 bases). CDR3 length: 13 residues. Per the germline V gene, CDR1 is SQVTM and CDR2 is ANQGSEA. The germline V and J ends were trimmed by 8 bases and 6 bases, with 17 bases remaining between them. CDR3 nucleotide sequence: TGCAGCCTTGGAAGCAGTAGGGGCAATGAGCAGTTCTTC. It specifies CSLGSSRGNEQFF.

Many counts were recorded for this clonotype. The chain uses TRBV12-3 or TRBV12-4 and TRBJ2-1; TRBD2 agrees at 14 bases. This CDR3 contains 14 residues. V was clipped by 6 bases and J by 10 bases; unmatched bases: 5. CDR3 in DNA: TGTGCCAGCAGGGGGACTAGCGGGAGCTGGGAGCAGTTCTTC. Amino acids: CASRGTSGSWEQFF.

The V gene is TRBV7-2, the J gene TRBJ1-1; D may be TRBD1 (5 bases). V shed 6 bases and J shed 8 bases, with 13 bases lying between them. The CDR3 has 12 amino acids. Germline values: CDR1 SGHTA, CDR2 FQGNSA. The CDR3 nucleotides read TGTGCCAGCAGACGGACGGGACTAGAAGCTTTCTTT. Translating it yields CASRRTGLEAFF.

The chain uses TRBV20-1 and TRBJ1-2; maybe TRBD1 (5 bases). Trimming removed 0 bases at V and 8 bases at J, with 13 bases between. The CDR3 sequence is 13 residues long. Germline V gene data show CDR1 as DFQATT and CDR2 as SNEGSKA (reference sequence). CDR3 amino acids: CSAREWQGSGYTF. The DNA for the CDR3 is TGCAGTGCTAGAGAATGGCAGGGAAGCGGCTACACCTTC.

V and J are TRBV7-9 and TRBJ1-1; D is perhaps TRBD1 (5 bases). Trimming cost V 4 bases and J 4 bases, with 7 bases left between them. This CDR3 has 12 residues. CDR1 is SEHNR, CDR2 FQNEAQ, per germline (reference sequence). CDR3 region: CASSSGGTEAFF. CDR3 nucleotides: TGTGCCAGCAGCTCGGGGGGCACTGAAGCTTTCTTT.

The DNA for the CDR3 is TGTGCCAGCAGCGCTCGGGACGGCTACGAGCAGTACTTC. Translating it yields CASSARDGYEQYF. The rearrangement uses TRBV7-2 and TRBJ2-7; perhaps D is TRBD1 or TRBD2 (5 bases each). V was clipped by 5 bases and J by 3 bases, with 11 bases between them. Germline V gene sequence: CDR1 SGHTA, CDR2 FQGNSA. CDR3 length: 13 amino acids. Combining the CDR3 with reference TRBV7-2 and TRBJ2-7 gives the whole variable domain GAGVSQSPSNKVTEKGKDVELRCDPISGHTALYWYRQSLGQGLEFLIYFQGNSAPDKSGLPSDRFSAERTGGSVSTLTIQRTQQEDSAVYLCASSARDGYEQYFGPGTRLTVT.

The chain has TRBV24-1 and TRBJ2-3, with D maybe TRBD2 (5 bases). CDR3 length: 17 amino acids. V dropped 1 base and J dropped 1 base, with 14 bases sitting between them. CDR1 is KGHDR and CDR2 is SFDVKD in the germline V gene. The CDR3 loop reads CATSDFALRDGTDTQYF. In nucleotides, the CDR3 is TGTGCCACCAGTGATTTTGCCCTCCGGGATGGCACAGATACGCAGTATTTT.

The chain employs TRBV29-1 and TRBJ2-7, with 11 bases identical to TRBD2. Looked up from germline, CDR1 is SQVTM and CDR2 is ANQGSEA. This CDR3 comprises 14 residues. V trimming: 6 bases; J trimming: 5 bases; junction bases outside the gene matches: 9. CDR3 DNA sequence: TGCAGCGTAACAGGACTAGCGGGCGCCCACGAGCAGTACTTC. Translation gives CSVTGLAGAHEQYF.

This clonotype has more than one count but fewer than ten. The chain recombines TRBV29-1 with TRBJ2-7; 9 bases are a match to TRBD1. There are 13 residues in the CDR3. The V gene's germline CDR1 is SQVTM and CDR2 ANQGSEA. With V trimmed by 5 bases and J by 3 bases, 5 bases remained unmatched. DNA of the CDR3: TGCAGCGTTACCGGGACAGGGAACTACGAGCAGTACTTC. Translated, it gives CSVTGTGNYEQYF.

This clonotype was detected many times. This sequence joins TRBV12-3 or TRBV12-4 and TRBJ1-1, with 9 bases aligning to TRBD1. CDR3 length: 13 amino acids. V lost 4 bases and J lost 10; bases outside the gene matches: 7. The DNA for the CDR3 is TGTGCCAGCAGTTCTTCCGGGACAGGGAGAGCTTTCTTT. Translated: CASSSSGTGRAFF.